The T cell receptor (beta chain) under discussion was sequenced for a study of tumor and adjacent non-tumor tissue in lung cancer. Turning to the study itself: Patients comprised about a dozen adenocarcinoma, a couple of squamous cell carcinoma and 1 small cell lung cancer. Samples averaged about 3.8 million productive TCRbeta reads each.

The CDR3 is 13 residues long. Germline V gives CDR1 SGHAT, CDR2 FQDESV (reference sequence). Study-level points and caveats: Compared with tumor, normal lung showed significantly lower TCR diversity.

The library came from three nested PCR rounds adapted from ARM-PCR protocols. MiXCR, run by TCRdb on the multiplex PCR reads, gives a single entry per CDR3 protein. The sample carries roughly 43,000 distinct CDR3 sequences, 60% recorded once. This sample's RNA came from whole unsorted tissue. The normal lung tissue was taken more than 3 cm from the tumor edge. On this clonotype: The antigen remains unidentified. At one end the junction does not follow the germline gene, possibly because of a read error.

The specimen sequenced was distant non-tumor lung tissue. The chain uses TRBV11-1 and TRBJ1-1; TRBD1 matches 10 bases. This clonotype was sampled from a man in his forties or fifties with non-small cell lung cancer. This chain's CDR3 is CGSSPGTGDETLF. The CDR3 DNA follows: TGTGGCAGCAGCCCCGGGACAGGGGATGAAACTCTCTTT.